These 8 T cell receptor beta chains share one sample of origin, sequenced in a study of cytotoxic CD8 clonotypes in ibrutinib-treated CLL. Repertoires were generated with immunoSEQ multiplex PCR, while TCRdb's copy carries only in-frame clones and drops some. The data show 35,000 to 45,000 clones, about 72% seen once. The sequencing here drew on PBMCs, taken after 12 months of ibrutinib treatment. These receptors were collected from a human donor with chronic lymphocytic leukemia.

This chain uses TRBV5-1 with TRBJ2-2; TRBD2 aligns across 13 bases. From germline, CDR1 is SGHRS and CDR2 YFSETQ. Germline trimming cut 3 bases from V and 6 bases from J; bases unmatched to any gene: 2. The CDR3 extends over 15 amino acids. In DNA form, the CDR3 reads TGCGCCAGCAGCTCGGGACTAGCGGGATCCGGGGAGCTGTTTTTT. Translation gives CASSSGLAGSGELFF.

This clone was detected only once. The chain couples TRBV30 to TRBJ2-5; no definite D call. Between the trimmed V and J ends, which lost 3 bases and 5 bases, there was a span of 16 bases. Germline V CDR1 and CDR2: GTSNPN, SVGIG (reference sequence). The CDR3 is 14 amino acids. This CDR3 reads CAWSDDLGLETQYF. CDR3 in DNA: TGTGCCTGGAGCGACGATCTGGGATTGGAGACCCAGTACTTC.

The genes are TRBV6-1 and TRBJ2-5; D possibly matches TRBD1 or TRBD2 (6 bases each). The germline V gene encodes CDR1 MNHNS and CDR2 SASEGT. The CDR3 extends over 14 amino acids. Trimming removed 10 bases from V and 1 base from J, with 16 bases in between. DNA for the CDR3: TGTGCCACCAAAGAGGGGGGTCCCCAAGAGACCCAGTACTTC. This codes for CATKEGGPQETQYF.

This clone was detected a few times. V is TRBV5-4 and J is TRBJ2-1; no clear D. The CDR3 loop spans 15 amino acids. CDR1 SGHNT and CDR2 YYREEE come from the germline V gene (reference sequence). The V end was cut by 0 bases, the J end by 5 bases, with 12 bases between. This CDR3 is CASSLAPSLNNEQFF. DNA of the CDR3: TGTGCCAGCAGCTTGGCGCCCAGTCTCAACAATGAGCAGTTCTTC.

This clone has only a few counts. The chain couples TRBV7-2 to TRBJ1-4, with no clear D. Germline V CDR1 and CDR2: SGHTA, FQGNSA. The CDR3 has 15 amino acids. The V and J ends lost 0 bases and 10 bases respectively, with 15 bases between them. CDR3 sequence (DNA): TGTGCCAGCAGCTTAGCCACAGCATCCCCGGTAAAACTGTTTTTT. Translated, it gives CASSLATASPVKLFF.

V and J are TRBV12-5 and TRBJ1-2; 10 bases align to TRBD1. CDR3 length: 16 residues. Trimming cost V 0 bases and J 5 bases; bases outside gene matches: 6. Germline CDR1 LGHNT, CDR2 FRNRAP. The CDR3: CASGLVVGTGVYGYTF. The DNA of the CDR3 is TGTGCTAGTGGTTTGGTAGTCGGGACAGGGGTGTATGGCTACACCTTC.

The V call is TRBV5-6, the J call TRBJ1-5; D call uncertain. With 0 bases removed from V and 4 bases from J, the gap between germline ends came to 2 bases. CDR1 is SGHDT, CDR2 YYEEEE, per germline. The CDR3 runs 12 residues. The CDR3 DNA sequence: TGTGCCAGCAGCTTGGATAATCAGCCCCAGCATTTT. Amino acid sequence: CASSLDNQPQHF.

The J gene is TRBJ2-1, the V gene TRBV2; 8 nucleotides match TRBD1. This CDR3 is 14 amino acids long. Germline V gives CDR1 SNHLY, CDR2 FYNNEI. Trimming took 4 bases from V and 7 from J; bases not matched to a gene: 6. Written as DNA, the CDR3 is TGTGCCAGCAGTGCCGGGACAGGAGTTAATGAGCAGTTCTTC. As protein: CASSAGTGVNEQFF.